This passage covers 16 T cell receptor beta chains from one sample sequenced in a study of shared clonotypes between healthy human individuals. Profiled with immunoSEQ multiplex PCR; TCRdb holds only in-frame clones, not every one. The sample records about 110,000 clones, under 70% being singletons. Sample: memory CD8+ T cells sorted from blood. As for subset: CD45RO+ cells pooled with CCR7-negative TemRA cells. These receptor sequences come from a woman aged 30 to 39 in good health.

This clone was detected many times. The gene calls are TRBV25-1 and TRBJ2-7, with D hard to call. The length of the CDR3 is 11 residues. Per germline, CDR1 MGHDK and CDR2 SYGVNS. Trimming removed 5 bases from V and 0 bases from J, with 2 bases in between. The CDR3 here is CASSPSYEQYF. DNA of the CDR3: TGTGCCAGCAGTCCCTCCTACGAGCAGTACTTC.

The chain uses TRBV28 and TRBJ1-5; unclear D gene. Germline V CDR1 and CDR2: MDHEN, SYDVKM. This CDR3 spans 12 amino acids. With 8 bases removed from V and 3 bases from J, the gap between germline ends came to 8 bases. The CDR3 reads CASGRLNQPQHF. The CDR3 DNA reads TGTGCCAGCGGGAGGCTCAATCAGCCCCAGCATTTT.

This sequence joins TRBV11-3 and TRBJ2-3; TRBD2 aligns across 8 bases. In germline, CDR1 is SGHNT, CDR2 YENEEA. J was trimmed by 7 bases and V by 5 bases; bases with no gene match: 5. This CDR3 comprises 13 residues. The CDR3 reads CASSPAGENTQYF. The CDR3 DNA reads TGTGCCAGCAGCCCAGCGGGAGAAAATACGCAGTATTTT.

The V call is TRBV6-1, the J call TRBJ1-2, with D perhaps matching TRBD1 (6 bases). The germline V gene encodes CDR1 MNHNS and CDR2 SASEGT. This CDR3 has 14 amino acids. V gave up 6 bases and J gave up 7 bases, with 18 bases separating them. In DNA form, the CDR3 reads TGTGCCAGCAGGGCCCGATCAGGGGCTTCTGGCTACACCTTC. This codes for CASRARSGASGYTF.

This clone was recorded a few times. The chain employs TRBV5-4 and TRBJ1-1; TRBD1 matches at 9 bases. This CDR3 is 13 amino acids long. The junction had 5 bases not matched to a gene; V was cut back by 7 bases and J by 4 bases. The germline V gene encodes CDR1 SGHNT and CDR2 YYREEE (reference sequence). CDR3 coding DNA: TGTGCCAGCGAACCACAGGGGGCCACTGAAGCTTTCTTT. The encoded protein is CASEPQGATEAFF.

This clone was picked up one time. The chain joins TRBV4-1 to TRBJ1-5; TRBD1 agrees at 7 bases. V shed 1 base and J 0 bases; nucleotides not matched to a gene: 3. This CDR3 is built from 16 residues. Germline V gene sequence: CDR1 MGHRA, CDR2 YSYEKL. The CDR3: CASSQVDRASNQPQHF. Written as DNA, the CDR3 is TGCGCCAGCAGCCAAGTCGACAGGGCTAGCAATCAGCCCCAGCATTTT.

The V call is TRBV2, the J call TRBJ2-2, with D possibly TRBD2 on 6 matching bases. CDR1 and CDR2 (germline): SNHLY, FYNNEI. Between the trimmed V and J ends, which lost 8 bases and 2 bases, there was a span of 12 bases. CDR3 length: 14 residues. Written as DNA, the CDR3 is TGTGCCAGCGGAGGGACTTTTAACACCGGGGAGCTGTTTTTT. As protein: CASGGTFNTGELFF.

A few counts support this clone. V gene TRBV30 combines with J gene TRBJ2-1; 10 bases agree with TRBD2. The germline V gene encodes CDR1 GTSNPN and CDR2 SVGIG (reference sequence). V gave up 1 base and J gave up 2 bases; unmatched junction bases: 5. The CDR3 loop spans 16 amino acids. The CDR3 DNA sequence: TGTGCCTGGAGTGAACCTACTAGCGGGGCCTACAATGAGCAGTTCTTC. Amino acid sequence: CAWSEPTSGAYNEQFF.

V usage is TRBV2 and J usage is TRBJ2-7; TRBD2 matches 8 bases. The CDR3 loop spans 15 amino acids. J gave up 3 bases and V 10 bases, and 14 bases lay outside the gene matches. The V gene's germline CDR1 is SNHLY and CDR2 FYNNEI. Written as DNA, the CDR3 is TGTGCCAACAAGGCTGGAGAGGGACTAGACTACGAGCAGTACTTC. It codes for CANKAGEGLDYEQYF. Drawing the rest from reference TRBV2 and TRBJ2-7, the complete variable domain is EPEVTQTPSHQVTQMGQEVILRCVPISNHLYFYWYRQILGQKVEFLVSFYNNEISEKSEIFDDQFSVERPDGSNFTLKIRSTKLEDSAMYFCANKAGEGLDYEQYFGPGTRLTVT.

About this clone: The sample contains more than one DNA sequence encoding this CDR3. This chain links TRBV9 with TRBJ2-1, with 7 bases fitting TRBD2. Germline CDR1 SGDLS, CDR2 YYNGEE. Germline trimming cut 0 bases from V and 8 bases from J; bases unmatched to any gene: 5. CDR3 length: 14 amino acids. In DNA form, the CDR3 reads TGTGCCAGCAGCGTAGCGGGAGGCAGCGATGAGCAGTTCTTC. This gives the protein CASSVAGGSDEQFF. The variable domain in full, completed from reference TRBV9 and TRBJ2-1, reads DSGVTQTPKHLITATGQRVTLRCSPRSGDLSVYWYQQSLDQGLQFLIQYYNGEERAKGNILERFSAQQFPDLHSELNLSSLELGDSALYFCASSVAGGSDEQFFGPGTRLTVL.

This chain connects TRBV5-4 to TRBJ2-7; D is unresolved. Between the trimmed V and J ends, which lost 4 bases and 6 bases, there was a span of 8 bases. The CDR3 totals 11 residues. Per germline, CDR1 SGHNT and CDR2 YYREEE (reference sequence). The CDR3 DNA sequence: TGTGCCAGCAGCACAGTCTCCGAGCAGTACTTC. It codes for CASSTVSEQYF.

This chain links TRBV19 with TRBJ2-5; 9 bases are a match to TRBD2. This CDR3 is 16 amino acids long. Looked up from germline, CDR1 is LNHDA and CDR2 is SQIVND (reference sequence). J lost 10 bases, V lost 6 bases, and 18 bases had no gene match. CDR3 DNA sequence: TGTGCCAGTAGCCCCTGGGGGAGTTACCCTAGCGGGGACCAGTACTTC. Amino acids: CASSPWGSYPSGDQYF.

CDR3: CASSPWGGRFYQETQYF. The CDR3 region has the DNA TGTGCCAGTAGTCCCTGGGGGGGGCGCTTCTACCAAGAGACCCAGTACTTC. V gene TRBV19 combines with J gene TRBJ2-5, with D tentatively TRBD2 (7 bases). Trimming shortened V by 5 bases and J by 0 bases, and 19 bases separated the two germline ends. The CDR3 is 17 amino acids. The germline gives CDR1 LNHDA, CDR2 SQIVND (reference sequence). Together with reference TRBV19 and TRBJ2-5, the CDR3 gives the full variable domain: DGGITQSPKYLFRKEGQNVTLSCEQNLNHDAMYWYRQDPGQGLRLIYYSQIVNDFQKGDIAEGYSVSREKKESFPLTVTSAQKNPTAFYLCASSPWGGRFYQETQYFGPGTRLLVL.

This rearrangement joins TRBV21-1 to TRBJ2-2; the table's D gene call, TRBD2, was not cross checked with the DNA. TRBV21-1 represents a pseudogene. The CDR3 is 17 amino acids. CDR3 amino acids: CASSRTSGSVFSGELFF. DNA for the CDR3: TGTGCCAGCAGCAGGACTAGCGGGAGCGTATTTTCCGGGGAGCTGTTTTTT.

CDR3 protein: CATSGGEGAWEPQHF. The CDR3 region has the DNA TGTGCAACTAGTGGGGGAGAAGGCGCTTGGGAGCCCCAGCATTTT. V and J are TRBV19 and TRBJ1-5, with D maybe TRBD1 (5 bases). Germline lookup yields CDR1 LNHDA and CDR2 SQIVND (reference sequence). This CDR3 is built from 15 residues.

This chain joins TRBV19 and TRBJ1-5; 8 bases align to TRBD1. This CDR3 is 14 amino acids long. Germline V gene sequence: CDR1 LNHDA, CDR2 SQIVND (reference sequence). The V segment lost 6 bases and the J segment 5 bases; nucleotides outside the gene matches: 6. The DNA for the CDR3 is TGTGCCAGTAGCGTAGGACAGGGCCATCAGCCCCAGCATTTT. Translation: CASSVGQGHQPQHF.